This entry is about one T cell receptor beta chain. In germline, CDR1 is KGHSY, CDR2 FQNENV. The CDR3 sequence is 14 residues long. Between the trimmed V and J ends, which lost 5 bases and 3 bases, there was a span of 11 bases. TCRdb's table, derived via immunoSEQ multiplex PCR, lists solely in-frame clones and lacks some. The table records approximately 640,000 clones, approximately 79% of them present only once. The sample originates from a study of shared clonotypes between healthy human individuals. What was sequenced was memory CD4+ T cells sorted from blood. Subset meaning: CD45RA-negative fraction. This TCR came from a woman aged 25 to 39 in good health. The V call is TRBV16, the J call TRBJ2-1; no clear D. CDR3 nucleotide sequence: TGTGCCAGCAGCAAGATGGACGGCTACAATGAGCAGTTCTTC. The encoded protein is CASSKMDGYNEQFF.